This T cell receptor beta chain comes out of a study of immune heterogeneity within non-small cell lung tumors. Whole-study context: Tumor histology was classified as squamous cell carcinoma in several cases, non-squamous carcinoma in ten to eleven and not otherwise specified in 1.

Bulk tumor gDNA, 550 to 750 ng per sample, served as the TCR template. While surgery was under way, several biopsies spaced far apart were taken per primary tumor. Patients underwent curative surgery for untreated, newly diagnosed non-small cell lung cancer. General study points: High-frequency T-cell receptor beta clonotypes differed largely between individual patients. A moderate but significant correlation was found, linking local T-cell clonality with local tumor mutational burden (R approximately 0.36).

A multiplex PCR containing 32 V primers and 13 J primers was used to amplify TCR beta CDR3. MiXCR was run by TCRdb on the multiplex PCR reads, yielding one entry per CDR3 protein. The table has approximately 20,000 distinct CDR3 sequences, roughly 30% seen once; the top ten hold 3.5% to 4.5%. This clonotype was observed at least ten times. Its antigen is unknown. The receptor was derived from a man aged 40-49 years with non-small cell lung cancer. Sequenced sample: lung tumor tissue.

CDR3 DNA sequence: TGTGCCAGCAGTCCGGGGACAGGGGGCGTCAACGAGCAGTACTTC. This gives the protein CASSPGTGGVNEQYF. The J gene is TRBJ2-7, the V gene TRBV6-2 or TRBV6-3; TRBD1 matches at 12 bases. Germline CDR1 and CDR2: MNHEY and SVGEGT. The trim removed 5 bases at V and 5 bases at J, leaving 7 bases unmatched. CDR3 size: 15 residues.